These 19 T cell receptor beta chains originate from one sample sequenced in a study of CXCR3-negative and CXCR3-positive naive CD8 T cells. The study's findings and limits: A higher hydrophobicity marked the TRB CDR3s of CXCR3-positive naive cells versus CXCR3-negative naive cells.

These receptors are not linked to any known antigen. It was by 5' RACE with UMI labels that the TRB cDNA libraries were prepared. TCRdb reprocessed the 5' RACE reads and keeps a single row for each CDR3 protein, giving no DNA. The sample table includes some 150,000 distinct CDR3 sequences. The specimen sequenced was naive CXCR3+ CD8+ T cells from blood. The subset was: CD45RO-CCR7+CD27+CD95- naive CD8+ T cells expressing CXCR3 (TNR3+). The receptors were gathered from a human donor in good health. Some clones in this sample may be carry-over from other donors' samples.

The chain uses TRBV7-9 and TRBJ2-1; TCRdb returns TRBD1, unconfirmable since there is no DNA. Looked up from germline, CDR1 is SEHNR and CDR2 is FQNEAQ (reference sequence). The CDR3 consists of 19 residues. The CDR3: CASRATRTGGSSWGNEQFF.

The chain combines TRBV7-8 with TRBJ2-7. Germline V gives CDR1 SGHVS, CDR2 FQNEAQ. The CDR3 is 13 residues long. The CDR3 is CASSLVRIYEQYF.

The rearrangement uses TRBV5-1 and TRBJ2-3; TCRdb's D call, TRBD2, is unchecked because there is no DNA. The germline V gene has CDR1 SGHRS and CDR2 YFSETQ. The CDR3 extends over 19 amino acids. This chain's CDR3 is CASSLQGGGTSGETDTQYF.

The chain employs TRBV11-1 and TRBJ2-1. Germline loops: CDR1 SGHAT, CDR2 FQDESV (reference sequence). CDR3 length equals 16 residues. CDR3 protein: CASSQRPLSSYNEQFF. Filled out from reference TRBV11-1 and TRBJ2-1, the complete variable domain reads EAEVAQSPRYKITEKSQAVAFWCDPISGHATLYWYRQILGQGPELLVQFQDESVVDDSQLPKDRFSAERLKGVDSTLKIQPAELGDSAMYLCASSQRPLSSYNEQFFGPGTRLTVL.

The chain uses TRBV10-1 and TRBJ2-5. Germline assignment: CDR1 WNHNN and CDR2 SYGVQD (reference sequence). The CDR3 length is 16 residues. The chain's CDR3 is CASSELVGNYQETQYF.

V usage is TRBV21-1 and J usage is TRBJ1-4; TCRdb calls TRBD1, which cannot be checked without DNA. TRBV21-1 is classified as a pseudogene. The CDR3 runs to 16 residues. CDR3 sequence: CASSKALNPGTEKLFF.

The CDR3 reads CASSQPSGGAAEQYF. V is TRBV3-1 and J is TRBJ2-7; TCRdb's D gene call, TRBD2, goes unchecked for lack of DNA. Germline V gene lookup returns CDR1 LGHDT and CDR2 YNNKEL (reference sequence). The CDR3 spans 15 residues.

Here the CDR3 reads CSARDLVLAGNEQFF. This chain joins TRBV20-1 and TRBJ2-1; without DNA, the TCRdb call of TRBD2 cannot be checked. The germline V gene encodes CDR1 DFQATT and CDR2 SNEGSKA (reference sequence). The CDR3 runs 15 residues.

The chain carries TRBV5-5 and TRBJ2-3; no DNA is available, so the TRBD2 call from TCRdb remains unchecked. The CDR3 totals 17 residues. The germline V gene encodes CDR1 SGHKS and CDR2 YYEKEE (reference sequence). The CDR3 is CASSLYDGLAVTDTQYF.

The genes are TRBV20-1 and TRBJ2-7; TCRdb designates TRBD2, a call that cannot be tested without DNA. The germline gives CDR1 DFQATT, CDR2 SNEGSKA (reference sequence). There are 17 residues in the CDR3. CDR3 region: CSARDPPVGIGSYEQYF.

The chain has TRBV7-9 and TRBJ2-7; checking the TCRdb D call of TRBD1 is not possible without DNA. This CDR3 comprises 15 residues. Germline CDR1 and CDR2: SEHNR and FQNEAQ (reference sequence). CDR3 protein: CASRPGHALGDEQYF.

The CDR3: CATSRTHTNGYTF. This rearrangement joins TRBV15 to TRBJ1-2. This CDR3 has 13 residues. Per germline, CDR1 LNHNV and CDR2 YYDKDF (reference sequence).

CDR3 protein: CASSGSTDTQYF. The V and J genes are TRBV19 and TRBJ2-3. Germline CDR1 LNHDA, CDR2 SQIVND (reference sequence). This CDR3 contains 12 residues.

The chain employs TRBV19 and TRBJ2-6. The CDR3 consists of 14 residues. CDR1 and CDR2 from the germline V gene are LNHDA and SQIVND (reference sequence). The CDR3 sequence is CASSGISGANVLTF.

CDR3 in amino acids: CASSQGQVNTEAFF. This sequence joins TRBV4-1 and TRBJ1-1; the TRBD1 assignment by TCRdb is unverifiable without DNA. Germline lookup yields CDR1 MGHRA and CDR2 YSYEKL. There are 14 residues in the CDR3.

The J gene is TRBJ2-7, the V gene TRBV6-1; TCRdb gives TRBD2 as the D gene, but with no DNA this cannot be confirmed. CDR1 MNHNS and CDR2 SASEGT come from the germline V gene. The CDR3 is 15 amino acids. The CDR3 spells CASSATSGANYEQYF.

The chain has TRBV4-2 and TRBJ2-3; TCRdb proposes TRBD2, but this gene call is untestable without DNA. From germline, CDR1 is LGHNA and CDR2 YNFKEQ. The CDR3 sequence is 14 residues long. Here the CDR3 reads CASRSAGSTDTQYF.

The genes are TRBV28 and TRBJ2-7; TCRdb gives TRBD1 as the D gene, but with no DNA this cannot be confirmed. Germline CDR1 reads MDHEN; CDR2 reads SYDVKM. CDR3 length: 16 residues. CDR3 loop: CASSSDRENNWYEQYF.

This CDR3 is CSARDRDVRSTDTQYF. The chain recombines TRBV20-1 with TRBJ2-3. The CDR3 spans 16 residues. Germline V CDR1 and CDR2: DFQATT, SNEGSKA (reference sequence).